The T cell receptor (beta chain) described here comes from a study of T cell responses to AZD1222 COVID-19 vaccine. At the level of the study: Pooled samples include second doses given at about 4 or 12 weeks.

Note on this clone: The antigen is unknown.

Whole-study results and caveats: Within unmutated variant regions lay the reported targets of nearly half of spike-specific TCRs.

Method: immunoSEQ multiplex PCR; TCRdb's copy keeps in-frame clones and lacks some. The data show tens of thousands of clones, approximately 91% seen once. The germline V and J ends were trimmed by 4 bases and 0 bases, with 7 bases remaining between them. The germline gives CDR1 SEHNR, CDR2 FQNEAQ (reference sequence). The CDR3 spans 13 residues. This clonotype was obtained from an adult in good health. This material consisted of peripheral blood, taken on day 0 of AZD1222 vaccination. The chain has TRBV7-9 and TRBJ2-7, with a tentative D call TRBD2 (6 bases). The CDR3, as DNA: TGTGCCAGCAGCTCAGCGGGCTCCTACGAGCAGTACTTC. Its translation is CASSSAGSYEQYF.